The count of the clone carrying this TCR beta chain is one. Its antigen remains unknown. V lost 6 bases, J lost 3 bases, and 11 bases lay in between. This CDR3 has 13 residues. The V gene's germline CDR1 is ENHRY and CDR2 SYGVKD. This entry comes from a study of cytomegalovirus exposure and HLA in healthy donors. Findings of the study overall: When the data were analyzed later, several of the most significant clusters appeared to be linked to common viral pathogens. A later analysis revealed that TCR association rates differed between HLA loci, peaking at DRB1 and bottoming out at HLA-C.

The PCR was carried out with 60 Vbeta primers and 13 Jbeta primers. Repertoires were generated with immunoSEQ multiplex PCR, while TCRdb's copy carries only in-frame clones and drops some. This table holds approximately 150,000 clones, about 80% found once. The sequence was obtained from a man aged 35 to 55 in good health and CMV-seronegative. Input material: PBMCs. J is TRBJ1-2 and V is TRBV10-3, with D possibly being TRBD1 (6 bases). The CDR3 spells CAISGGADYGYTF. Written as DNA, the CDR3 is TGTGCCATCAGCGGGGGGGCAGACTATGGCTACACCTTC.